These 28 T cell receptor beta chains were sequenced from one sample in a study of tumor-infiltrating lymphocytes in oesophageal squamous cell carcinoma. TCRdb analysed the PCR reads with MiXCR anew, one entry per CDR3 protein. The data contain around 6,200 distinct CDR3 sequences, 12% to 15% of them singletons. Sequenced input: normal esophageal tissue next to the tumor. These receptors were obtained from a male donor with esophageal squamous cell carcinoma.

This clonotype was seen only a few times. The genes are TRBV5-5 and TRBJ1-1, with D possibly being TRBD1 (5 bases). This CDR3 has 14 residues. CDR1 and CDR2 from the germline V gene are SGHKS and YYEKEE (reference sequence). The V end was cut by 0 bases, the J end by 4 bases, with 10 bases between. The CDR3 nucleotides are TGTGCCAGCAGCTTGGCTGACGGGGGCACTGAAGCTTTCTTT. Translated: CASSLADGGTEAFF.

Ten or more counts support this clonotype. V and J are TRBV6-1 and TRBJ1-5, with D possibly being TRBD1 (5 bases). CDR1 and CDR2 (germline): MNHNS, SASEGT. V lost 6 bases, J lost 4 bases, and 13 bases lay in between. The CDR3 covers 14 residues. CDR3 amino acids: CASRGWGGNQPQHF. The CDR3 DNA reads TGTGCCAGCAGGGGCTGGGGGGGTAATCAGCCCCAGCATTTT.

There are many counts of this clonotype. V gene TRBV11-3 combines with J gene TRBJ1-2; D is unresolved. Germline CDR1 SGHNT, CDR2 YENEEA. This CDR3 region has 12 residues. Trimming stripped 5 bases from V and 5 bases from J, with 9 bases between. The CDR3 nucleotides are TGTGCCAGCAGCCTAAATTCGTATGGCTACACCTTC. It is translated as CASSLNSYGYTF.

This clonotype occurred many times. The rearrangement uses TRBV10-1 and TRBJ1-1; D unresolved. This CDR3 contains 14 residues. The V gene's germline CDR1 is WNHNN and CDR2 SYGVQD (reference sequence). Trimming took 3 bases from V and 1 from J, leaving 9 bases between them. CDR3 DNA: TGCGCCAGCAGTGAAGGCCCGGGGAACACTGAAGCTTTCTTT. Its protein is CASSEGPGNTEAFF.

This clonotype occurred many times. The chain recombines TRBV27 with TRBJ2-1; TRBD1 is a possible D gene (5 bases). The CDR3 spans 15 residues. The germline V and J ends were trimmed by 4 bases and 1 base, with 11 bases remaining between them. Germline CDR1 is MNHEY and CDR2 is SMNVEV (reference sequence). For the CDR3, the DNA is TGTGCCAGCAGTTCACCCAGGGCATCCTACAATGAGCAGTTCTTC. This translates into CASSSPRASYNEQFF.

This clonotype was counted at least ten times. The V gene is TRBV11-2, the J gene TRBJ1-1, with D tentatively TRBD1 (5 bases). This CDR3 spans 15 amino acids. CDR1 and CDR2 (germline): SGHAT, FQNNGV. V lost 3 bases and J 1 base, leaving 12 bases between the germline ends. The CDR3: CASSFGGGGNTEAFF. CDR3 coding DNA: TGTGCCAGCAGCTTTGGCGGGGGGGGGAACACTGAAGCTTTCTTT. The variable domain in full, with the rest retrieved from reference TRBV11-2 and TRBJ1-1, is EAGVAQSPRYKIIEKRQSVAFWCNPISGHATLYWYQQILGQGPKLLIQFQNNGVVDDSQLPKDRFSAERLKGVDSTLKIQPAKLEDSAVYLCASSFGGGGNTEAFFGQGTRLTVV.

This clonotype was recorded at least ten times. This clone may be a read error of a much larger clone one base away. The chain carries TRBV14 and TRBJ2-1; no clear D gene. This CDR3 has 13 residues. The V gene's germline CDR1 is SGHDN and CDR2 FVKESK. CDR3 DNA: TGTGCCAGCAGCCAAGATAGGCCTGGCGGCAAGTACTTC. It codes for CASSQDRPGGKYF.

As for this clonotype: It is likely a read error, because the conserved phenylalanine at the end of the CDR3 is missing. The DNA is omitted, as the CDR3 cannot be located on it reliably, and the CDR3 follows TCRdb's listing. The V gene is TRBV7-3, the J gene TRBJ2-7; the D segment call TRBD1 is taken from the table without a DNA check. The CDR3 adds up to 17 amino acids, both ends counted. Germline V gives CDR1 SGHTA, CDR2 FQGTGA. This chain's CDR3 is CASSLGTGLRNEQFFGS.

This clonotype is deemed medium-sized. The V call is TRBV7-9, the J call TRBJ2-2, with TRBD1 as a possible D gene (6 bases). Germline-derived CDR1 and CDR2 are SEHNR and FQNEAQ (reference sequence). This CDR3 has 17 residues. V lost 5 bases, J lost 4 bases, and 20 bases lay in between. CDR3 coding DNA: TGTGCCAGCAGCCCCTATAGGGGGACCCTCGCCACCGGGGAGCTGTTTTTT. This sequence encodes CASSPYRGTLATGELFF.

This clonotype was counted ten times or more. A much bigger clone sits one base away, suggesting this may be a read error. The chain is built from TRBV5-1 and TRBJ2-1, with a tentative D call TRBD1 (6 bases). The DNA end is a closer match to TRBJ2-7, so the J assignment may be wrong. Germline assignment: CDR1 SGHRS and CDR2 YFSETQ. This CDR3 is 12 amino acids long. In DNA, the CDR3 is TGCGCCAGCAGCTTACAGGGCAATGAGCAGTACTTC. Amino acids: CASSLQGNEQYF.

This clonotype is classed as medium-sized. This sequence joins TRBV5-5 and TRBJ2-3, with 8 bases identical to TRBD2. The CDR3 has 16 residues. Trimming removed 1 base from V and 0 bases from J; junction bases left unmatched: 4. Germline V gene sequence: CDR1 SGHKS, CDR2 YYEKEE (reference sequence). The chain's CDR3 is CASSLLGTRSTDTQYF. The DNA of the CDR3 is TGTGCCAGCAGCTTGCTCGGGACTAGGAGCACAGATACGCAGTATTTT. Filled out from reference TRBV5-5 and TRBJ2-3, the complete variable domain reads DAGVTQSPTHLIKTRGQQVTLRCSPISGHKSVSWYQQVLGQGPQFIFQYYEKEERGRGNFPDRFSARQFPNYSSELNVNALLLGDSALYLCASSLLGTRSTDTQYFGPGTRLTVL.

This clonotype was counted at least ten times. In DNA, the CDR3 is TGTGCCAGCAGCTTACGGGGGTACACTGAAGCTTTCTTT. Its translation is CASSLRGYTEAFF. This chain uses TRBV7-9 with TRBJ1-1; TRBD1 is a possible D gene (5 bases). V dropped 2 bases and J dropped 3 bases, with 7 bases sitting between them. The germline gives CDR1 SEHNR, CDR2 FQNEAQ (reference sequence). The CDR3 totals 13 residues.

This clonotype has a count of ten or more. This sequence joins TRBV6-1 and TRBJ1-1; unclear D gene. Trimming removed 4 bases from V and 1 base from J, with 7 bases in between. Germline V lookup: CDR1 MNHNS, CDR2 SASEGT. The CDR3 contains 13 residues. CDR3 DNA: TGTGCCAGCAGTGCCGTAGAGAACACTGAAGCTTTCTTT. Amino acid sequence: CASSAVENTEAFF.

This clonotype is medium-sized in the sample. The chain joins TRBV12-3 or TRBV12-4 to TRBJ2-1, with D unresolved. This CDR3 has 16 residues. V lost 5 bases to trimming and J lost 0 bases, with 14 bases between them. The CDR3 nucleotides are TGTGCCAGCAGTGCCTCGACCTTGAGCTCCTACAATGAGCAGTTCTTC. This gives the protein CASSASTLSSYNEQFF.

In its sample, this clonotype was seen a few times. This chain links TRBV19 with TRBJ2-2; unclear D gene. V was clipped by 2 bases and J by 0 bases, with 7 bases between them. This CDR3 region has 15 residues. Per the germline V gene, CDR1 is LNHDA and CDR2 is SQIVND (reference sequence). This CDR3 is CASSIRMSNTGELFF. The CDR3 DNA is TGTGCCAGTAGTATAAGGATGTCGAACACCGGGGAGCTGTTTTTT.

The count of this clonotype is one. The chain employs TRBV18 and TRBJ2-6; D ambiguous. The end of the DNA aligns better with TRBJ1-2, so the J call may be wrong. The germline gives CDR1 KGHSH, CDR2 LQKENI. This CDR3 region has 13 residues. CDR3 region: CASSPPEFYGYTF. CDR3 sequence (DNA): TGTGCCAGCTCACCTCCAGAGTTCTATGGCTACACCTTC.

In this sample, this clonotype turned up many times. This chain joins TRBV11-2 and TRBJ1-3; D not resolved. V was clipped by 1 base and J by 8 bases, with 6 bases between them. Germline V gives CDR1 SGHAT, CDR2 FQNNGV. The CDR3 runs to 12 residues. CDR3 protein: CASSLGRDTIYF. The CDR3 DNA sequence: TGTGCCAGCAGCTTAGGGAGGGACACCATATATTTT.

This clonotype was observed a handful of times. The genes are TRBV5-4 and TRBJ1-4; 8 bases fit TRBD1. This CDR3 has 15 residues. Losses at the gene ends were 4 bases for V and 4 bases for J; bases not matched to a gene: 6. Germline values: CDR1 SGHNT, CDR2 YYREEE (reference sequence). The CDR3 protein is CASSRGTGDNEKLFF. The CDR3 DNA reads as TGTGCCAGCAGCCGGGGGACAGGAGATAATGAAAAACTGTTTTTT.

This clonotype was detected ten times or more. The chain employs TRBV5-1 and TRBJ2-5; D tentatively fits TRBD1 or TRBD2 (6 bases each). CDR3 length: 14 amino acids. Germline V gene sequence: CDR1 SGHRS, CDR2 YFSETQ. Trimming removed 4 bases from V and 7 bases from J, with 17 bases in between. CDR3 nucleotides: TGCGCCAGCAGCCAGAACACAGGGCGGGGGACCCAGTACTTC. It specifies CASSQNTGRGTQYF.

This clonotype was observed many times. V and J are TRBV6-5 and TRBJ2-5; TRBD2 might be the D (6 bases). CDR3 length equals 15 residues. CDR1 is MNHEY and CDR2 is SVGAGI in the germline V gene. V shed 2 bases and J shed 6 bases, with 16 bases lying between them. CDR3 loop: CASSYEGAGLKTQYF. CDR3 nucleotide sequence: TGTGCCAGCAGTTACGAAGGGGCGGGGCTGAAGACCCAGTACTTC.

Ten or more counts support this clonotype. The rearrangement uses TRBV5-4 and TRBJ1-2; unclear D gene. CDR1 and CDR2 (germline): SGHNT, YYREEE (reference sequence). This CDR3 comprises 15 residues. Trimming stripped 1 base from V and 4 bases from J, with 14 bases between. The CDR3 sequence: CASSLSQAVGYGYTF. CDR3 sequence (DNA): TGTGCCAGCAGCTTGTCTCAGGCGGTTGGCTATGGCTACACCTTC.

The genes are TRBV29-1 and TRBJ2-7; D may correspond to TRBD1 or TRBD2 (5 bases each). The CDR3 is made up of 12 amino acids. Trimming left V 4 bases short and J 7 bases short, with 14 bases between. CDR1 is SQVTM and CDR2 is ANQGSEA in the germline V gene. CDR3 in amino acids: CSVGTGPREQYF. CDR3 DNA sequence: TGCAGCGTTGGAACGGGACCCCGTGAGCAGTACTTC.

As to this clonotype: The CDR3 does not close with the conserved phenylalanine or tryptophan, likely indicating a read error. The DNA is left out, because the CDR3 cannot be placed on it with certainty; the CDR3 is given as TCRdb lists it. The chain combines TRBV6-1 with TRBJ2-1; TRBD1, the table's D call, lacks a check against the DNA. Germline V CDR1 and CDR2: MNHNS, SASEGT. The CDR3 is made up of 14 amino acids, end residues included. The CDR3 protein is CASSEAGYEQYFGA.

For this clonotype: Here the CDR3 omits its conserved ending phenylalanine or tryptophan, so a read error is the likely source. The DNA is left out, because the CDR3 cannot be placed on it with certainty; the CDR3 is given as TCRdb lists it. The CDR3 sequence is CASSLSWAGDGYTFGS. The chain combines TRBV7-8 with TRBJ2-1; the table calls TRBD2, which could not be checked here. The CDR3 contains 16 residues when both ends are counted. CDR1 and CDR2 from the germline V gene are SGHVS and FQNEAQ.

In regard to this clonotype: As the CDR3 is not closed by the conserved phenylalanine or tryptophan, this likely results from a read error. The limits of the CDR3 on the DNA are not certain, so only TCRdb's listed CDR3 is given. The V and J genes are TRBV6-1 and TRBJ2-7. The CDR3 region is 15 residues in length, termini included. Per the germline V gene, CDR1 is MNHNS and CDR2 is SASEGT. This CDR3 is CASSEEGNYGYTFGS.

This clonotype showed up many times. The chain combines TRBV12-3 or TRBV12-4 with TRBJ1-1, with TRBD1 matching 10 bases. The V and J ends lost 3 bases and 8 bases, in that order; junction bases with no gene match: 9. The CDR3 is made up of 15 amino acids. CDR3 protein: CASSFLSGQGPEAFF. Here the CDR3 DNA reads TGTGCCAGCAGTTTTTTGTCGGGACAGGGGCCCGAAGCTTTCTTT.

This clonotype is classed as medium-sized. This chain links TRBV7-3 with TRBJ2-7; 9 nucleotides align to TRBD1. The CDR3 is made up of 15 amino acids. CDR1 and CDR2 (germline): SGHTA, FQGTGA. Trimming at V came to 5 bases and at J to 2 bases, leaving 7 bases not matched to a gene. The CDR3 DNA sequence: TGTGCCAGCAGCCCGTCGGGACAGGGACCCTACGAGCAGTACTTC. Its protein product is CASSPSGQGPYEQYF.

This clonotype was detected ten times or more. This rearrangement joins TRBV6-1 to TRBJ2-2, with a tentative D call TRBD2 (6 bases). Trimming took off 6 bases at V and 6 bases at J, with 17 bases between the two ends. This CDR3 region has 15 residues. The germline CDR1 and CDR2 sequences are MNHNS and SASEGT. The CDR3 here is CASSRDHTSSGELFF. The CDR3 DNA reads TGTGCCAGCAGCCGAGACCATACTAGCTCCGGGGAGCTGTTTTTT.